This is a list of T cell receptor beta chains from one sample in a study of shared clonotypes between healthy human individuals. Sequencing was performed with immunoSEQ multiplex PCR; in TCRdb, only in-frame clones are kept and a portion is missing. The table records a few million clones, roughly 93% of them present only once. Material for sequencing was naive CD4+ T cells from PBMCs. These receptor sequences come from a man aged 18 to 30 in good health. Some clones in this sample may be carry-over from other donors' samples. Each CDR3 is given with its conserved first and last residue. Clone size appears in some rows only: once, few, many, or a class for an expanded clone.

V gene: TRBV6-5
clone size: .
J gene: TRBJ1-3
CDR3 protein: CASSFGPSGNTIYF

V gene: TRBV7-9
clone size: .
J gene: TRBJ2-5
CDR3 protein: CASSIEETQYF

V gene: TRBV18
clone size: .
J gene: TRBJ1-2
CDR3 protein: CASSPTEEAGYTF

V gene: TRBV10-3
clone size: .
J gene: TRBJ2-2
CDR3 protein: CAISPGTGNTGELFF

V gene: TRBV11-2
clone size: .
J gene: TRBJ1-1
CDR3 protein: CASSVQRTEAFF

V gene: TRBV7-8
clone size: .
J gene: TRBJ2-1
CDR3 protein: CASSPRLAGVYNEQFF

V gene: TRBV29-1
clone size: .
J gene: TRBJ2-3
CDR3 protein: CSVEAVSRHTVTDTQYF

V gene: TRBV7-8
clone size: .
J gene: TRBJ2-7
CDR3 protein: CASSNRGSYEQYF

V gene: TRBV6-1
clone size: .
J gene: TRBJ1-3
CDR3 protein: CASSTGPGNTIYF

V gene: TRBV6-4
clone size: .
J gene: TRBJ2-3
CDR3 protein: CASSLSLGYTQYF

V gene: TRBV7-9
clone size: .
J gene: TRBJ2-7
CDR3 protein: CASSARDSYEQYF

V gene: TRBV11-2
clone size: .
J gene: TRBJ2-2
CDR3 protein: CASSFRLGTQNTGELFF

V gene: TRBV6-6
clone size: .
J gene: TRBJ2-1
CDR3 protein: CASSYHGSWGDEQFF

V gene: TRBV7-9
clone size: once
J gene: TRBJ1-4
CDR3 protein: CASSFGQANEKLFF

V gene: TRBV9
clone size: .
J gene: TRBJ2-1
CDR3 protein: CASSASGRLPSSYNEQFF

V gene: TRBV29-1
clone size: once
J gene: TRBJ2-3
CDR3 protein: CSVLGPGRGPDTQYF

V gene: TRBV6-5
clone size: .
J gene: TRBJ2-3
CDR3 protein: CASSPAGLGTDTQYF

V gene: TRBV6-4
clone size: .
J gene: TRBJ1-4
CDR3 protein: CASRIQGSTNEKLFF

V gene: TRBV5-4
clone size: .
J gene: TRBJ2-2
CDR3 protein: CASSSQGFGSGELFF

V gene: TRBV28
clone size: .
J gene: TRBJ1-3
CDR3 protein: CASRIQGAAGNTIYF

V gene: TRBV9
clone size: .
J gene: TRBJ2-3
CDR3 protein: CASSVGLAATDTQYF

V gene: TRBV15
clone size: .
J gene: TRBJ1-1
CDR3 protein: CATSRDGRNTGGTEAFF

V gene: TRBV14
clone size: .
J gene: TRBJ2-5
CDR3 protein: CASSQDVASGRLKTQYF

V gene: TRBV11-3
clone size: .
J gene: TRBJ2-3
CDR3 protein: CASSLSGDTQYF

V gene: TRBV6-5
clone size: .
J gene: TRBJ1-5
CDR3 protein: CASSYNRDRNQPQHF

V gene: TRBV7-6
clone size: few
J gene: TRBJ1-1
CDR3 protein: CASSLRGRGTEAFF

V gene: TRBV7-9
clone size: few
J gene: TRBJ2-7
CDR3 protein: CASSRAGVYEQYF

V gene: TRBV2
clone size: .
J gene: TRBJ2-5
CDR3 protein: CASRGGGETQYF

V gene: TRBV28
clone size: .
J gene: TRBJ1-2
CDR3 protein: CASSPSPNYGYTF

V gene: TRBV7-9
clone size: .
J gene: TRBJ2-1
CDR3 protein: CASSFGAAYNEQFF

V gene: TRBV10-3
clone size: .
J gene: TRBJ1-2
CDR3 protein: CAISLSQGKYTF

V gene: TRBV7-3
clone size: .
J gene: TRBJ2-7
CDR3 protein: CASSLGLAGSYEQYF

V gene: TRBV28
clone size: .
J gene: TRBJ2-5
CDR3 protein: CASSPRTAEDMEVQYF